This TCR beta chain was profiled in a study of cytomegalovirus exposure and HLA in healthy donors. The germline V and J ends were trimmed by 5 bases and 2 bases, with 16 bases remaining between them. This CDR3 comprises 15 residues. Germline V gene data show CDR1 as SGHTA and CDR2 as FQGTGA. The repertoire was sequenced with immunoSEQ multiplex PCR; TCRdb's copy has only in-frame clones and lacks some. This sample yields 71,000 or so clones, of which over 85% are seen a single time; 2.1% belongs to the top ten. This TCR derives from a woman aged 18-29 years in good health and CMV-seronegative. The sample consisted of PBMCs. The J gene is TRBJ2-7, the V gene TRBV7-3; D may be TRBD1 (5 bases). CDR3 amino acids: CASSILVGAAYEQYF. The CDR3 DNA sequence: TGTGCCAGCAGCATCCTCGTTGGGGCTGCCTACGAGCAGTACTTC.